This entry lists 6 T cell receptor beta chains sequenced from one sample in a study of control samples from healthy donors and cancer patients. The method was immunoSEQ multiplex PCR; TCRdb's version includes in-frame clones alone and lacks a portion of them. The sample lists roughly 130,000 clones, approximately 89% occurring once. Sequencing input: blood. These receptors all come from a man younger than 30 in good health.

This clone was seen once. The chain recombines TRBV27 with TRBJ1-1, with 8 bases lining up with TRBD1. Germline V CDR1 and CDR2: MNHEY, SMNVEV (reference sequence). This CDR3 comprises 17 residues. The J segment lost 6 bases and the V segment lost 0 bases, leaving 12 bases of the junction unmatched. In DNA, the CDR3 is TGTGCCAGCAGTTTATCGATTGGGACAGGCCAGGGTGCTGAAGCTTTCTTT. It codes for CASSLSIGTGQGAEAFF.

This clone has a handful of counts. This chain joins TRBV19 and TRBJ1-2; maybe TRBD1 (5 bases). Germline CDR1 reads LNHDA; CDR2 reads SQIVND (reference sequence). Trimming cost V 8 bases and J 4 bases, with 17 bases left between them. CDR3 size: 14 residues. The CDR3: CASAAGGATYGYTF. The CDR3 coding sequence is TGTGCCAGTGCGGCCGGAGGGGCGACCTATGGCTACACCTTC.

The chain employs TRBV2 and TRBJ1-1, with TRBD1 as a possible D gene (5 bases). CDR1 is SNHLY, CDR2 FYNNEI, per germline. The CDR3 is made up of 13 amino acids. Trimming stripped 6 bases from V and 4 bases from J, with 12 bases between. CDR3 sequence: CASRARERTEAFF. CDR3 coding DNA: TGTGCCAGCAGAGCCAGGGAGCGCACTGAAGCTTTCTTT.

The CDR3 region is CASSHGGGQYEQFF. CDR3 nucleotides: TGTGCCAGCAGCCATGGGGGGGGCCAGTATGAGCAGTTCTTC. This chain uses TRBV14 with TRBJ2-1; the D gene is possibly TRBD2 (7 bases). CDR1 and CDR2 (germline): SGHDN, FVKESK. With 3 bases removed from V and 8 bases from J, the gap between germline ends came to 14 bases. CDR3 length equals 14 residues.

CDR3 region: CASSQAGTGKRGYTF. For the CDR3, the DNA is TGTGCCAGCAGCCAAGCCGGGACAGGGAAAAGGGGCTACACCTTC. J is TRBJ1-2 and V is TRBV14; TRBD1 matches at 9 bases. The CDR3 length is 15 residues. CDR1 is SGHDN, CDR2 FVKESK, per germline. V lost 1 base to trimming and J lost 8 bases; unmatched junction nucleotides: 8.

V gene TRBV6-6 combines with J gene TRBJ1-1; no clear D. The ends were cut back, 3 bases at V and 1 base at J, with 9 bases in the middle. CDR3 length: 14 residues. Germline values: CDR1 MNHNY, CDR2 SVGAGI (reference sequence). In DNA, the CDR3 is TGTGCCAGCAGTTATAGCCCTTGGAACACTGAAGCTTTCTTT. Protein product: CASSYSPWNTEAFF.